The next 20 T cell receptor beta chains were all read from a single sample in a study of shared clonotypes between healthy human individuals. Clones were sequenced by immunoSEQ multiplex PCR, and TCRdb holds only the in-frame ones, with some missing. Of about 500,000 clones in the sample, approximately 71% are singletons; the top ten hold 12%. The sequenced sample was PBMCs. Receptors were obtained from a woman aged 40 to 50 in good health. Some clones in this sample may be carry-over from other donors' samples.

The chain employs TRBV10-3 and TRBJ1-2; TRBD1 is a possible D gene (6 bases). The germline CDR1 and CDR2 sequences are ENHRY and SYGVKD. Trimming stripped 0 bases from V and 7 bases from J, with 15 bases between. The CDR3 extends over 15 amino acids. CDR3 sequence (DNA): TGTGCCATCAGTGAGTCGGGTGGGGGGCTCGTTGGCTACACCTTC. It encodes CAISESGGGLVGYTF.

Remarks on this clone: The junction shows a germline mismatch at one end, possibly a read error. This rearrangement joins TRBV5-6 to TRBJ2-1; 8 bases map to TRBD1. CDR3 length equals 16 residues. Germline V CDR1 and CDR2: SGHDT, YYEEEE. CDR3 region: CASSLDRGESYNGQFF. In nucleotides, the CDR3 is TGTGCCAGCAGCTTAGACAGGGGCGAATCCTACAATGGGCAGTTCTTC.

The V gene is TRBV11-2, the J gene TRBJ2-6; D unclear. The CDR3 sequence is 15 residues long. Trimming removed 5 bases at V and 1 base at J, with 9 bases between. The germline CDR1 and CDR2 sequences are SGHAT and FQNNGV. CDR3 sequence: CASSQLVSGANVLTF. In nucleotides, the CDR3 is TGTGCCAGCAGCCAACTCGTTTCTGGGGCCAACGTCCTGACTTTC.

CDR3 sequence: CASSPYNEKLFF. The CDR3 DNA sequence: TGTGCCAGTTCGCCTTATAATGAAAAACTGTTTTTT. The V call is TRBV28, the J call TRBJ1-4; no firm D call. Trimming stripped 9 bases from V and 4 bases from J, with 9 bases between. The CDR3 has 12 amino acids. Germline V lookup: CDR1 MDHEN, CDR2 SYDVKM.

Of note for this clone: This is likely an artifact of a read error, given a far larger clone one base away. Other nucleotide sequences in the sample specify the same CDR3. V gene TRBV18 combines with J gene TRBJ2-7; no clear D gene. V lost 3 bases, J lost 0 bases, and 3 bases lay in between. Germline values: CDR1 KGHSH, CDR2 LQKENI. The CDR3 is made up of 12 amino acids. CDR3 loop: CASSPLSYEQYF. In nucleotides, the CDR3 is TGTGCCAGCTCACCCCTCTCCTACGAGCAGTACTTC. The whole variable domain, filled in from reference TRBV18 and TRBJ2-7, reads NAGVMQNPRHLVRRRGQEARLRCSPMKGHSHVYWYRQLPEEGLKFMVYLQKENIIDESGMPKERFSAEFPKEGPSILRIQQVVRGDSAAYFCASSPLSYEQYFGPGTRLTVT.

This clone was counted a single time. At one boundary the junction diverges from the germline segment, which might be a read error. This chain uses TRBV5-4 with TRBJ2-1; D is unresolved. Germline V CDR1 and CDR2: SGHNT, YYREEE (reference sequence). The CDR3 extends over 16 amino acids. The CDR3 nucleotides are TGTGCCAGCAGCTTGGCTGGTAGGAGTTCCTACAATGGGCAGTTCTTC. Its translation: CASSLAGRSSYNGQFF.

V is TRBV5-1 and J is TRBJ2-2; 7 positions agree with TRBD2. The V and J ends lost 6 bases and 3 bases, in that order; junction bases with no gene match: 8. This CDR3 is built from 15 residues. Germline V gene lookup returns CDR1 SGHRS and CDR2 YFSETQ. This CDR3 is CASTLTSFDTGELFF. CDR3 coding DNA: TGCGCCAGCACCCTGACTAGCTTCGACACCGGGGAGCTGTTTTTT.

Regarding this clone: A read error is likely, as this CDR3 ends without the conserved phenylalanine or tryptophan. The chain combines TRBV5-1 with TRBJ2-7; 7 positions match TRBD1. The CDR3 extends over 14 amino acids. The germline V gene encodes CDR1 SGHRS and CDR2 YFSETQ. V dropped 5 bases and J dropped 2; count of bases not matched to a gene: 7. The CDR3 nucleotides are TGCGCCAGCAGGGGCCGGACAGGCACCTACGAGCAGTACCTC. Translating gives CASRGRTGTYEQYL.

The chain links TRBV18 to TRBJ2-6; D gene unclear. V was clipped by 3 bases and J by 0 bases, with 6 bases between them. CDR1 and CDR2 (germline): KGHSH, LQKENI. This CDR3 has 15 residues. CDR3 DNA sequence: TGTGCCAGCTCACCCACCAACTCTGGGGCCAACGTCCTGACTTTC. As protein: CASSPTNSGANVLTF.

V is TRBV10-1 and J is TRBJ2-1, with D hard to call. This CDR3 has 14 amino acids. The germline gives CDR1 WNHNN, CDR2 SYGVQD (reference sequence). Deletions cut 0 bases from V and 6 bases from J, with 9 bases between. The CDR3 spells CASSESYGSNEQFF. In nucleotides, the CDR3 is TGCGCCAGCAGTGAGTCTTACGGGTCCAATGAGCAGTTCTTC.

As for this clone: Given a far larger clone just one base away, this is likely a sequencing read error. The same CDR3 can be traced to other DNA sequences in this sample. This rearrangement joins TRBV30 to TRBJ2-7; D gene unclear. The germline CDR1 and CDR2 sequences are GTSNPN and SVGIG (reference sequence). The CDR3 is made up of 13 amino acids. Trimming stripped 3 bases from V and 7 bases from J, with 16 bases between. The CDR3 protein is CAWSIATPGEQYF. The CDR3 DNA reads TGTGCCTGGAGCATTGCTACCCCGGGTGAGCAGTACTTC. Full variable domain (outside the CDR3, taken from reference TRBV30 and TRBJ2-7): SQTIHQWPATLVQPVGSPLSLECTVEGTSNPNLYWYRQAAGRGLQLLFYSVGIGQISSEVPQNLSASRPQDRQFILSSKKLLLSDSGFYLCAWSIATPGEQYFGPGTRLTVT.

This clone was seen once. This likely stems from a read error, as it lies one base from a far larger clone. This chain links TRBV7-2 with TRBJ2-5; 7 bases align to TRBD1. This CDR3 region has 13 residues. Germline CDR1 SGHTA, CDR2 FQGNSA. The junction had 3 bases not matched to a gene; V was cut back by 4 bases and J by 4 bases. The CDR3 sequence is CASSSDRSETQYF. CDR3 DNA: TGTGCCAGCAGCTCGGACAGGTCAGAGACCCAGTACTTC.

The V and J genes are TRBV7-9 and TRBJ1-1, with TRBD1 as a possible D gene (5 bases). This CDR3 comprises 14 residues. Germline V gene sequence: CDR1 SEHNR, CDR2 FQNEAQ (reference sequence). V was trimmed by 5 bases and J by 3 bases, leaving 13 bases between them. CDR3 nucleotide sequence: TGTGCCAGCAGCCACGGGGGGGAGGACACTGAAGCTTTCTTT. As protein: CASSHGGEDTEAFF.

This clone was seen repeatedly, ten times or more. The chain has TRBV27 and TRBJ1-5; D remains unclear. The germline gives CDR1 MNHEY, CDR2 SMNVEV (reference sequence). Deletions cut 10 bases from V and 7 bases from J, with 14 bases between. This CDR3 contains 12 residues. The CDR3 protein is CATSGVGQPQHF. CDR3 nucleotide sequence: TGTGCCACTAGCGGGGTGGGCCAGCCCCAGCATTTT.

Points on this clone: A single base separates this from a much larger clone, so it may be a read error. Other DNA variants within this sample encode the same CDR3. The chain carries TRBV5-1 and TRBJ2-7, with D unresolved. There are 13 residues in the CDR3. Germline lookup yields CDR1 SGHRS and CDR2 YFSETQ. The CDR3, as DNA: TGTGCCAGCAGCTTACAAGACCGGGACGAGCAGTACTTC. Its translation is CASSLQDRDEQYF.

Notes on this clone: A far larger clone is a single base away, which makes a read error likely. The chain combines TRBV13 with TRBJ1-1; D not resolved. Trimming cost V 5 bases and J 4 bases, with 17 bases left between them. Germline V CDR1 and CDR2: PRHDT, FYEKMQ (reference sequence). The CDR3 is made up of 15 amino acids. CDR3 nucleotides: TGTGCCAGCAGCCCACAAATGGTGCGCTCCACTGAAGCTTTCTTT. Protein: CASSPQMVRSTEAFF.

Here the CDR3 reads CASNGLAGNTQYF. The DNA for the CDR3 is TGTGCCAGCAACGGACTAGCGGGAAATACGCAGTATTTT. This sequence joins TRBV27 and TRBJ2-3; TRBD2 aligns across 12 bases. This CDR3 has 13 residues. Unmatched junction bases numbered 3, after V lost 7 bases and J lost 7 bases. Germline V gives CDR1 MNHEY, CDR2 SMNVEV (reference sequence).

This rearrangement joins TRBV28 to TRBJ1-1; TRBD1 aligns across 7 bases. The CDR3 has 13 residues. Germline CDR1 reads MDHEN; CDR2 reads SYDVKM. Unmatched junction bases numbered 10, after V lost 7 bases and J lost 8 bases. CDR3 sequence: CASKSGGQIEAFF. The CDR3 nucleotides are TGTGCCAGCAAATCGGGGGGACAGATAGAAGCTTTCTTT.

At least ten counts were recorded for this clone. The same CDR3 can be traced to other DNA sequences in this sample. The chain joins TRBV11-2 to TRBJ2-6; TRBD1 agrees at 7 bases. V dropped 5 bases and J dropped 4; count of bases not matched to a gene: 11. The germline V gene has CDR1 SGHAT and CDR2 FQNNGV. This CDR3 spans 17 amino acids. CDR3 sequence: CASSPRQGGSGANVLTF. DNA for the CDR3: TGTGCCAGCAGCCCTAGACAGGGTGGGTCCGGGGCCAACGTCCTGACTTTC. Drawing the rest from reference TRBV11-2 and TRBJ2-6, the complete variable domain is EAGVAQSPRYKIIEKRQSVAFWCNPISGHATLYWYQQILGQGPKLLIQFQNNGVVDDSQLPKDRFSAERLKGVDSTLKIQPAKLEDSAVYLCASSPRQGGSGANVLTFGAGSRLTVL.

Notes on this clone: This sequence may be a read error, since a much larger clone differs from it by one base. J is TRBJ1-5 and V is TRBV2, with TRBD1 matching over 7 bases. The CDR3 has 17 residues. Per the germline V gene, CDR1 is SNHLY and CDR2 is FYNNEI. The V and J ends lost 8 bases and 1 base, in that order; junction bases with no gene match: 14. The CDR3 region has the DNA TGTGCCAGCGGTCGACAGGGAGGTCCCGGCAGCAATCAGCCCCAGCATTTT. It encodes CASGRQGGPGSNQPQHF.